This entry is about one T cell receptor beta chain. This entry comes from a study of blood T cell repertoires in COVID-19. Study-wide background: The United States, Italy and Spain supplied acute and convalescent COVID-19 samples. In each case, the material was cDNA or gDNA derived from T cells, B-cell-depleted T cells, or PBMCs.

The J segment lost 5 bases and the V segment lost 2 bases, leaving 4 bases of the junction unmatched. The CDR3 length is 14 residues. Looked up from germline, CDR1 is KGHSH and CDR2 is LQKENI. Authors' data handling: Cell counts per sample came from amplifying reference gene primers. The data were produced by immunoSEQ multiplex PCR, yet TCRdb's version contains in-frame clones alone and is incomplete. Clonal size and the V and J genes are those of that table, whereas D and trimming came from the DNA. The sample lists roughly 16,000 clones, 70% to 90% occurring once. The chain joins TRBV18 to TRBJ2-5, with 8 positions matching TRBD2. The sequencing input was peripheral blood. The sequence came from a man aged 65 to 85 in a cohort sampled during active COVID-19. The CDR3 here is CASSPGLAGETQYF. The CDR3 DNA sequence: TGTGCCAGCTCACCAGGCCTAGCGGGTGAGACCCAGTACTTC.